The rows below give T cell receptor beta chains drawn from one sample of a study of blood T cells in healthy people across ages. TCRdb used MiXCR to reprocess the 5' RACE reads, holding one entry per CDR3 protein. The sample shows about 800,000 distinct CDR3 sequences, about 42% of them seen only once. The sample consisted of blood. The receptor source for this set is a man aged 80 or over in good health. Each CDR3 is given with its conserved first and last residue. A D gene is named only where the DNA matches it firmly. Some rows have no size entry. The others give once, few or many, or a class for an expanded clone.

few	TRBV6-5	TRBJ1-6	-	TGTGCCAGCGCAGGGTATAATTCACCCCTCCACTTT	CASAGYNSPLHF
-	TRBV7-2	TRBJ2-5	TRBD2	TGTGCCAGCAGCTCCCTAGCGGGAGGAGGTTGGGAGACCCAGTACTTC	CASSSLAGGGWETQYF
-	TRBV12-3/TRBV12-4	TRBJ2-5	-	TGTGCCAGCAGTTTAGCAACGGGGACCCAGTACTTC	CASSLATGTQYF
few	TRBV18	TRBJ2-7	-	TGTGCCAGCTCCCAAGCAGGGCGGAGGTACGAGCAGTACTTC	CASSQAGRRYEQYF
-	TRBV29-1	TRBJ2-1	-	TGCAGCGTTCTAAAAAACCGGGACCGATTTACCTACAATGAGCAGTTCTTC	CSVLKNRDRFTYNEQFF
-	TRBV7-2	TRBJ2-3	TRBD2	TGTGCCAGCAGCCAATTCACTAGCGGGAGGGTGTCAGATACGCAGTATTTT	CASSQFTSGRVSDTQYF
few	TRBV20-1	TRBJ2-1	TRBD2	TGCAGTGCTAGGGGACCGGGACTAGCGAACAATGAGCAGTTCTTC	CSARGPGLANNEQFF
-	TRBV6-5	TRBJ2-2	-	TGTGCCAGCAGAGGGGGAGGGCCCGGGGAGCTGTTTTTT	CASRGGGPGELFF
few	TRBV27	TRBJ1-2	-	TGTGCCAGCAGCCTTTGGGGGGACAACAACTATGGCTACACCTTC	CASSLWGDNNYGYTF
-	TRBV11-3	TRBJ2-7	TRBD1	TGTGCCAGCAGCCCCTTCGGACAGGGCGCTCACGAGCAGTACTTC	CASSPFGQGAHEQYF
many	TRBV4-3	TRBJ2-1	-	TGCGCCAGCGCCAGGGACTTCAACAATGAGCAGTTCTTC	CASARDFNNEQFF